A selection of T cell receptor beta chains follows, all from one sample in a study of beta chain features in type 1 diabetes. Method: immunoSEQ multiplex PCR; TCRdb's copy keeps in-frame clones and lacks some. The repertoire holds approximately 120,000 clones, approximately 15% seen once, with roughly 2.5% in the top ten. Sample: central memory CD4+ T cells from blood. The receptor source for this set is a man in his late teens or twenties with type 1 diabetes. The CDR3 runs from the conserved cysteine through the conserved F or W. A D gene is named only where the DNA matches it firmly.

V gene	D gene	J gene	CDR3 protein
TRBV5-6	TRBD2	TRBJ2-3	CASSSTSVRADTQYF
TRBV5-4	-	TRBJ1-1	CASSLGQDKAFF
TRBV15	TRBD2	TRBJ2-7	CATSRDWETSGSYEQYF
TRBV18	-	TRBJ2-7	CASSPQGYSYEQYF
TRBV29-1	-	TRBJ1-1	CSVEGGASTEAFF
TRBV28	-	TRBJ1-1	CASSLRVSEAFF
TRBV29-1	-	TRBJ1-2	CSVEEGYGYTF
TRBV29-1	-	TRBJ1-1	CSAAPQGNTEAFF
TRBV5-1	-	TRBJ2-6	CASNGGGSGANVLTF
TRBV7-9	-	TRBJ1-1	CASSFSDITLPFF
TRBV7-2	TRBD2	TRBJ2-7	CASGRETYEQYF
TRBV14	TRBD1	TRBJ1-2	CASSQAGQTRYGYTF
TRBV11-3	TRBD2	TRBJ2-2	CASSPTSGENTGELFF
TRBV27	-	TRBJ2-2	CASSLNTGELFF
TRBV30	TRBD1	TRBJ1-4	CAWSPRDRSSTNEKLFF
TRBV18	-	TRBJ2-1	CASSPGLTTNNEQFF
TRBV18	-	TRBJ2-1	CASSPRESAYNEQFF
TRBV6-5	-	TRBJ2-7	CASKKGPGYEQYF
TRBV18	TRBD2	TRBJ2-3	CASSPSAGVSTDTQYF
TRBV7-9	-	TRBJ2-7	CASSRTTRPSGRNYEQYF
TRBV2	-	TRBJ2-7	CASSPRVYEQYF
TRBV25-1	TRBD2	TRBJ2-1	CASSDISGIRANEQFF
TRBV30	TRBD1	TRBJ1-3	CAWGTGNSGNTIYF
TRBV6-5	-	TRBJ2-1	CASGLAMKVDEQFF
TRBV2	TRBD2	TRBJ2-2	CASRNAGGMAGELFF
TRBV23-1	-	TRBJ2-5	CASSHLGEYQETQYF
TRBV18	-	TRBJ1-4	CASSPFARTGNEKLFF
TRBV4-3	-	TRBJ2-7	CASSQDRHEQYF
TRBV2	-	TRBJ1-2	CASSEGRFYGYTF
TRBV7-2	-	TRBJ2-5	CASSLSFQETQYF
TRBV7-2	-	TRBJ2-1	CASSLEQGSYNEQFF
TRBV6-1	-	TRBJ2-7	CASSEVGDEQYF
TRBV6-6	-	TRBJ2-7	CASSVEVDEQYF
TRBV29-1	TRBD1	TRBJ1-1	CSVRRGQGTEAFF
TRBV5-1	-	TRBJ2-7	CASSPGPHYEQYF
TRBV29-1	TRBD2	TRBJ2-1	CSVVGGTTYNEQFF
TRBV7-2	-	TRBJ2-5	CASSPVNQETQYF
TRBV5-6	TRBD2	TRBJ2-5	CASSLAGTSGIPSQKTQYF
TRBV2	-	TRBJ2-7	CASSASGPSYEQYF
TRBV29-1	-	TRBJ1-2	CSVGGTNGYTF